One and the same sample provided the 5 T cell receptor beta chains below, sequenced in a study of T cell changes during pregnancy in multiple sclerosis. Here immunoSEQ multiplex PCR was the method, and the copy in TCRdb shows in-frame clones only, minus some. The data show approximately 85,000 clones, with approximately 90% seen just once and about 2.5% held by the top ten. Sequenced material: peripheral blood, taken in the first trimester of pregnancy. Source of these receptors: a female donor with multiple sclerosis, enrolled in a pregnancy study.

This chain joins TRBV13 and TRBJ1-4, with D tentatively TRBD1 (5 bases). Germline V lookup: CDR1 PRHDT, CDR2 FYEKMQ (reference sequence). The CDR3 sequence is 14 residues long. V shed 5 bases and J shed 7 bases, with 14 bases lying between them. The CDR3 reads CASSPRGVGEKLFF. The CDR3 DNA is TGTGCCAGCAGCCCCCGGGGGGTAGGTGAAAAACTGTTTTTT.

The sample holds a few counts of this clone. This rearrangement joins TRBV28 to TRBJ1-6; tentative D call: TRBD1 (5 bases). The CDR3 sequence is 13 residues long. In germline, CDR1 is MDHEN, CDR2 SYDVKM. Deletions cut 6 bases from V and 10 bases from J, with 13 bases between. As DNA, the CDR3 is TGTGCCAGCAGGGGGCAGGGCGAGTCACCCCTCCACTTT. Amino acids: CASRGQGESPLHF.

This chain joins TRBV2 and TRBJ2-7, with D uncertain. The CDR3 covers 14 residues. Trimming shortened V by 5 bases and J by 1 base, and 12 bases separated the two germline ends. CDR1 SNHLY and CDR2 FYNNEI come from the germline V gene. As DNA, the CDR3 is TGTGCCAGCAGTTTGGGCGCCTCATCCTACGAGCAGTACTTC. Its translation is CASSLGASSYEQYF. The whole variable domain, filled in from reference TRBV2 and TRBJ2-7, reads EPEVTQTPSHQVTQMGQEVILRCVPISNHLYFYWYRQILGQKVEFLVSFYNNEISEKSEIFDDQFSVERPDGSNFTLKIRSTKLEDSAMYFCASSLGASSYEQYFGPGTRLTVT.

The CDR3 DNA is TGTGCCAGCAACACTCCAGGGGCCAACAGGGCTGGCGAGCAGTACTTC. This sequence encodes CASNTPGANRAGEQYF. This rearrangement joins TRBV28 to TRBJ2-7; D might be TRBD1 (6 bases). Germline V gene data show CDR1 as MDHEN and CDR2 as SYDVKM. V was pared by 7 bases and J by 6 bases, with 25 bases between. CDR3 length equals 16 residues.

The V and J genes are TRBV4-3 and TRBJ2-7; the match to TRBD1 covers 8 bases. This CDR3 has 15 residues. Germline values: CDR1 LGHNA, CDR2 YSLEER. After removal of 0 bases from V and 5 bases from J, the junction contained 6 bases not matched to a gene. In DNA form, the CDR3 reads TGCGCCAGCAGCCAAGAGAGGACCAGGGGGCACGAGCAGTACTTC. Translating gives CASSQERTRGHEQYF.